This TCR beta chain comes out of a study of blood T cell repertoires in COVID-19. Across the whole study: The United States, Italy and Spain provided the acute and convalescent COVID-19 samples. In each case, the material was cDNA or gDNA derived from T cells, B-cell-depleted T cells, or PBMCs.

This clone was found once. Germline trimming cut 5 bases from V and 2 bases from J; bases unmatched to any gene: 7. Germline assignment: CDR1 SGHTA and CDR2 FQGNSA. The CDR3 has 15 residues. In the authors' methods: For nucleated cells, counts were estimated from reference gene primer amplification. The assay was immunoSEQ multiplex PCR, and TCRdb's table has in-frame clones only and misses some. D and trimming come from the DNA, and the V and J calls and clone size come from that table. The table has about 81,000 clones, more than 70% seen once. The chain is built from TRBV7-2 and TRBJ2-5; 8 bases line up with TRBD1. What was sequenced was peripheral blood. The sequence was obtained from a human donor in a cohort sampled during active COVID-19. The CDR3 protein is CASSPGQGRQETQYF. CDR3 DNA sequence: TGTGCCAGCAGCCCCGGACAGGGTAGACAAGAGACCCAGTACTTC. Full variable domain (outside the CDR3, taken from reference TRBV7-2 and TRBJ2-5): GAGVSQSPSNKVTEKGKDVELRCDPISGHTALYWYRQSLGQGLEFLIYFQGNSAPDKSGLPSDRFSAERTGGSVSTLTIQRTQQEDSAVYLCASSPGQGRQETQYFGPGTRLLVL.